This entry is about one T cell receptor (beta chain). These data are taken from a study of blood T cell repertoires in COVID-19. On the study more broadly: COVID-19 samples, acute and convalescent, were from the United States, Italy and Spain.

The germline gives CDR1 SGHRS, CDR2 YFSETQ. The CDR3 has 15 amino acids. The V end was cut by 1 base, the J end by 2 bases, with 9 bases between. The method was immunoSEQ multiplex PCR; TCRdb's version includes in-frame clones alone and lacks a portion of them. Of fewer than 300,000 clones in the sample, under 90% were seen once. The rearrangement joins TRBV5-1 to TRBJ1-4; the D is unclear. The specimen was peripheral blood. The receptor was isolated from a human donor in a cohort sampled during active COVID-19. Here the CDR3 reads CASSLWAGTNEKLFF. CDR3 nucleotide sequence: TGCGCCAGCAGCTTGTGGGCAGGCACTAATGAAAAACTGTTTTTT.